This T cell receptor beta chain was captured in a study of CD8+ T cells in alopecia areata. Turning to the study itself: The study gave treated patients oral tofacitinib at 5 to 10 mg twice daily.

Treatment here: oral pan-JAK inhibitor, 5-10 mg twice daily. Alopecia areata patients provided lesional scalp punch biopsies and peripheral blood, both collected for the study. Sequencing templates came from extracted RNA that was reverse transcribed into cDNA. Only in-frame clones appear in the TCRdb table, and some are missing; sequencing was by immunoSEQ multiplex PCR. The sample has around 170,000 clones; about 51% are singletons. This TCR came from a human donor with alopecia areata. The sample here was CD8+ T cells sorted from blood, taken at week 52, from a patient treated with tofacitinib.

The CDR3 spells CATSPSSEGPSGNTIYF. The CDR3 coding sequence is TGTGCCACCAGTCCCTCTTCGGAAGGCCCCTCTGGAAACACCATATATTTT. The J gene is TRBJ1-3, the V gene TRBV15; unclear D gene. The V gene lost 6 bases and the J gene lost 0 bases, with 18 bases spanning the gap. The germline gives CDR1 LNHNV, CDR2 YYDKDF (reference sequence). The CDR3 has 17 amino acids.